A selection of T cell receptor beta chains follows, all from one sample in a study of glioma-infiltrating T cells. A single record per CDR3 protein comes from TCRdb applying MiXCR to the multiplex PCR reads. The sample lists about 130,000 distinct CDR3 sequences; about 25% were seen once. Sequences were obtained from glioma tissue, nonneoplastic brain tissue, or PBMCs (not recorded which). The receptors were gathered from a human donor with low-grade glioma or glioblastoma, undergoing nonglioma brain surgery, or in good health (not recorded which). CDR3s include the opening cysteine and the closing phenylalanine or tryptophan. A D gene is named only where the DNA matches it firmly. Some rows have no size entry. The others give once, few or many, or a class for an expanded clone.

CDR3 length	V gene	clone size	D gene	J gene	CDR3 DNA	CDR3 protein
15	TRBV7-9	few	TRBD2	TRBJ2-1	TGTGCCAGCAGCCCCAGGAGGGAGGGTTACAATGAGCAGTTCTTC	CASSPRREGYNEQFF
13	TRBV7-2	-	TRBD2	TRBJ2-3	TGTGCCACCCAGCGGGGGGGCGGAGATACGCAGTATTTT	CATQRGGGDTQYF
17	TRBV4-1	-	TRBD2	TRBJ2-1	TGCGCCAGCAGCCCCTCCCCGGCTAGCGGGGGTGCAAATGAGCAGTTCTTC	CASSPSPASGGANEQFF
13	TRBV4-2	-	-	TRBJ1-1	TGTGCCAGCAGCCCTGGGGGGGCCGCTGAAGCTTTCTTT	CASSPGGAAEAFF
16	TRBV20-1	few	TRBD1	TRBJ1-2	TGCAGTGCTAGAGACACGGACAGGGGCAGATACTATGGCTACACCTTC	CSARDTDRGRYYGYTF
14	TRBV20-1	few	-	TRBJ2-3	TGCAGTGCTACCCCCTGGGGGGGCACAGATACGCAGTATTTT	CSATPWGGTDTQYF
16	TRBV5-4	-	-	TRBJ2-3	TGTGCCAGCAGCCTGCGGACAGCTCCTAGCACAGATACGCAATATTTT	CASSLRTAPSTDTQYF
15	TRBV7-9	-	TRBD1	TRBJ1-1	TGTGCCAGCAGCATGGGACAGGGGCGGAACACTGAAGCTTTCTTT	CASSMGQGRNTEAFF
18	TRBV24-1	-	TRBD1	TRBJ2-1	TGTGCCACCAGTGACTCGACCACGGGGGCGTACAGGGGGAATGAGCAGTTCTTC	CATSDSTTGAYRGNEQFF
16	TRBV28	few	TRBD2	TRBJ2-3	TGTGCCAGCAGACCCGGGACTAGCGGAAGCACAGATACGCAGTATTTT	CASRPGTSGSTDTQYF
15	TRBV3-1	-	-	TRBJ2-3	TGTGCCAGCAGCCAAACGGGACCACGGGGGAATACGCAGTATTTT	CASSQTGPRGNTQYF
12	TRBV12-3/TRBV12-4	few	-	TRBJ2-3	TGTGCCAGCAGCTCGGGACTCGATACGCAGTATTTT	CASSSGLDTQYF
14	TRBV2	few	-	TRBJ1-2	TGTGCCAGCAGTGCCGGGGACCGAACAAGTGGCTACACCTTC	CASSAGDRTSGYTF
15	TRBV6-6	many	-	TRBJ2-1	TGTGCCAGCAGTTACTCGTACCGTAAGAGCTCGGAGCAGTTCTTC	CASSYSYRKSSEQFF
15	TRBV20-1	many	TRBD2	TRBJ2-5	TGCAGTGCCTCGGCCGGGGGGACGAGGCGGGAGACCCAGTACTTC	CSASAGGTRRETQYF
15	TRBV6-1	many	TRBD1	TRBJ1-5	TGTGCCAGCAGTCTCGGACAGGGAGGCAATCAGCCCCAGCATTTT	CASSLGQGGNQPQHF
14	TRBV12-3/TRBV12-4	-	-	TRBJ1-3	TGTGCCAGCAGTTTACAGAGCTCTGGAAACACCATATATTTT	CASSLQSSGNTIYF
14	TRBV20-1	few	-	TRBJ1-3	TGCAGTGCTAGAGGTCAGGGGCCTGGAAACACCATATATTTT	CSARGQGPGNTIYF
16	TRBV7-3	few	-	TRBJ2-3	TGTGCCAGCAGCTTAAGTGGGTCAGGGACGGCGGATACGCAGTATTTT	CASSLSGSGTADTQYF
14	TRBV7-2	-	TRBD1	TRBJ1-1	TGTGCCAGCAGCTTGACAGGGGTGAACACTGAAGCTTTCTTT	CASSLTGVNTEAFF
14	TRBV12-3/TRBV12-4	few	-	TRBJ1-1	TGTGCCAGCAGCCTACCGGGAAGGAGCACTGAAGCTTTCTTT	CASSLPGRSTEAFF
14	TRBV6-1	-	-	TRBJ1-1	TGTGCCAGCAGCCGGGAGTCCCTGAACACTGAAGCTTTCTTT	CASSRESLNTEAFF
13	TRBV20-1	-	-	TRBJ1-5	TGCAGTGCTAGAGAGAGGGGTGGGCAGCCCCAGCATTTT	CSARERGGQPQHF
13	TRBV6-2/TRBV6-3	-	-	TRBJ2-3	TGTGCCAGCAGTCTAGCGCGAATAGATACGCAGTATTTT	CASSLARIDTQYF
13	TRBV7-2	-	-	TRBJ1-2	TGTGCCAGCAGCCCCCCCGGGAACTATGGCTACACCTTC	CASSPPGNYGYTF
14	TRBV6-6	-	-	TRBJ2-5	TGTGCCAGCAGTTACGTGGGGGCGCTTGAGACCCAGTACTTC	CASSYVGALETQYF
16	TRBV29-1	-	TRBD2	TRBJ2-3	TGCAGCGTTGAATCGACCGGACTAGCGGTCACAGATACGCAGTATTTT	CSVESTGLAVTDTQYF
14	TRBV6-6	many	TRBD1	TRBJ1-5	TGTGCCAGCAGTTACTTGGGACAGAATCAGCCCCAGCATTTT	CASSYLGQNQPQHF
14	TRBV20-1	-	TRBD2	TRBJ2-5	TGCAGTGCTAGTCCCGGGACTAGTGGAGAGACCCAGTACTTC	CSASPGTSGETQYF
15	TRBV20-1	many	-	TRBJ1-1	TGCAGTGCCACCCGTGCGGGGACGAGGCGAACTGAAGCTTTCTTT	CSATRAGTRRTEAFF
13	TRBV28	many	TRBD2	TRBJ2-3	TGTGCCAGCAGTCCGGGGGGGCTTGATACGCAGTATTTT	CASSPGGLDTQYF
13	TRBV20-1	many	-	TRBJ1-2	TGCAGTGCTAGAGTACAGGGAAACTATGGCTACACCTTC	CSARVQGNYGYTF
16	TRBV24-1	-	-	TRBJ2-1	TGTGCCACCAGTGATGGGGATTTGATACGGGGCAATGAGCAGTTCTTC	CATSDGDLIRGNEQFF
14	TRBV12-3/TRBV12-4	few	TRBD2	TRBJ2-3	TGTGCCAGCACCCTAGCGGGAGGCACAGATACGCAGTATTTT	CASTLAGGTDTQYF
16	TRBV12-3/TRBV12-4	few	TRBD1	TRBJ1-1	TGTGCCAGCAGTTTAATGGACAGGGGGCTGGGCACTGAAGCTTTCTTT	CASSLMDRGLGTEAFF
16	TRBV19	-	-	TRBJ2-1	TGTGCCAGTAGCCTACCCCACAGCCTCGGTGACAATGAGCAGTTCTTC	CASSLPHSLGDNEQFF
15	TRBV7-8	few	-	TRBJ2-4	TGTGCCAGCAGCTTCCCGGGGGCCCTCCAAAACATTCAGTACTTC	CASSFPGALQNIQYF
12	TRBV7-2	many	-	TRBJ2-5	TGTGCCAGCAGCCGGGCCAAGGAGACCCAGTACTTC	CASSRAKETQYF
13	TRBV6-1	many	-	TRBJ2-5	TGTGCCACCACCCCGGCAGGGGGGGAGACCCAGTACTTC	CATTPAGGETQYF
12	TRBV12-3/TRBV12-4	few	-	TRBJ2-3	TGTGCCAGCCTGGGGTCCGGAGATACGCAGTATTTT	CASLGSGDTQYF
14	TRBV18	once	-	TRBJ1-6	TGTGCCAGCTCACCACTCCAGGAAAATTCACCCCTCCACTTT	CASSPLQENSPLHF
14	TRBV27	many	TRBD1	TRBJ1-5	TGTGCCAGCAGTTGGGGACAGGGAAATCAGCCCCAGCATTTT	CASSWGQGNQPQHF
13	TRBV10-3	few	-	TRBJ1-6	TGTGCCATCAGTGAGTCTCGGGAATCACCCCTCCACTTT	CAISESRESPLHF
13	TRBV27	many	-	TRBJ1-2	TGTGCCAGCAGTTTATCGCCGGGGTGGGGCTACACCTTC	CASSLSPGWGYTF
15	TRBV20-1	-	TRBD2	TRBJ2-3	TGCAGTGCCCCGGGTAGCGGGGGCGCGGCAGATACGCAGTATTTT	CSAPGSGGAADTQYF
15	TRBV7-8	many	-	TRBJ1-4	TGTGCCAGCAGCTTAGTTCTGGGCTTTAATGAAAAACTGTTTTTT	CASSLVLGFNEKLFF